This T cell receptor (beta chain) emerged from a study of vaccination effects on CD4 cells after COVID-19. Sequencing used immunoSEQ multiplex PCR; TCRdb keeps in-frame clones, though not all of them. The table has around 30,000 clones, roughly 80% seen once. As regards this clone: Its antigen is undetermined.

Trimming shortened V by 5 bases and J by 4 bases, and 12 bases separated the two germline ends. Germline CDR1 SGHTA, CDR2 FQGNSA. This CDR3 contains 15 residues. Study-wide results and caveats: The study had few convalescent patients and no early post-infection timepoints.

With the ViraFEST assay, the study expanded antigen-specific CD4+ T cells using viral peptide pools, then sequenced them. CD4+ T cell isolation took place after 10 days of culture. All study participants received two doses of BNT162b2 or mRNA-1273 vaccine. Negative nucleocapsid antibody tests before and after vaccination confirmed no previous SARS-CoV-2 infection. The culture medium for two million PBMC per well included about 9.2 IU/ml IL-2 and about 10 ug/ml peptides. Cultures got half-medium changes with IL-2 on days 3 and 7. The TCR sequence derives from a human donor who received a COVID-19 vaccine. V gene TRBV7-2 combines with J gene TRBJ1-6; D may be TRBD1 (5 bases). The sample was CD4+ T cells from PBMCs cultured with HCoV-NL63 spike peptides, taken after COVID-19 vaccination. The CDR3 nucleotides are TGTGCCAGCAGCCTAACGCAGGGATATAATTCACCCCTCCACTTT. Its translation is CASSLTQGYNSPLHF.